Listed here are 29 T cell receptor beta chains from one sample, sequenced in a study of CD8+ T cells in alopecia areata listed by TCRdb under 2018. Library preparation used the immunoSEQ multiplex PCR assay. RNA was extracted from all samples and reverse transcribed into cDNA, which served as template for TCR sequencing. Drawn from immuneACCESS, this table holds only the in-frame rearrangements with V and J called that TCRdb kept. Clones are partly lost; checked studies trace under half to an unresolved V gene and leave the rest unexplained. Counted in this sample were 150,000 to 250,000 clones; roughly 60% of them appeared once. Of the sample, about 5.5% falls within the top ten clones. Interpreted using the paper, the time point label stands for: 20 to 30 weeks on oral tofacitinib. The treatment or condition label on this specimen signifies: oral pan-JAK inhibitor, 5-10 mg twice daily. The specimen comprised CD4+ T cells sorted from blood, sampled at week 24, from a patient treated with tofacitinib. The receptors derive from a human donor with alopecia areata.

The J gene is TRBJ2-2, the V gene TRBV4-2; no firm D call. There are 14 residues in the CDR3. V dropped 2 bases and J dropped 1 base, with 5 bases sitting between them. Per the germline V gene, CDR1 is LGHNA and CDR2 is YNFKEQ. CDR3 sequence (DNA): TGTGCCAGCAGCCAACAGGAGAACACCGGGGAGCTGTTTTTT. Amino acids: CASSQQENTGELFF.

This chain joins TRBV29-1 and TRBJ1-1; D uncertain. The CDR3 spans 11 residues. Germline CDR1 is SQVTM and CDR2 is ANQGSEA. Trimming took off 2 bases at V and 4 bases at J, with 5 bases between the two ends. The DNA of the CDR3 is TGCAGCGTTGAATGGGGCACTGAAGCTTTCTTT. The encoded protein is CSVEWGTEAFF. The full variable domain, completed using reference TRBV29-1 and TRBJ1-1, is SAVISQKPSRDICQRGTSLTIQCQVDSQVTMMFWYRQQPGQSLTLIATANQGSEATYESGFVIDKFPISRPNLTFSTLTVSNMSPEDSSIYLCSVEWGTEAFFGQGTRLTVV.

V usage is TRBV5-4 and J usage is TRBJ1-6, with D tentatively TRBD1 (6 bases). V lost 3 bases and J 5 bases, leaving 12 bases between the germline ends. This CDR3 is built from 15 residues. CDR1 is SGHNT and CDR2 is YYREEE in the germline V gene (reference sequence). The CDR3 nucleotides read TGTGCCAGCAGCTACGCGACAGGAAATAATTCACCCCTCCACTTT. Encoded protein: CASSYATGNNSPLHF. The whole variable domain, remainder taken from reference TRBV5-4 and TRBJ1-6, is ETGVTQSPTHLIKTRGQQVTLRCSSQSGHNTVSWYQQALGQGPQFIFQYYREEENGRGNFPPRFSGLQFPNYSSELNVNALELDDSALYLCASSYATGNNSPLHFGNGTRLTVT.

This chain joins TRBV5-4 and TRBJ2-1, with D unresolved. CDR1 is SGHNT, CDR2 YYREEE, per germline (reference sequence). With 0 bases removed from V and 3 bases from J, the gap between germline ends came to 7 bases. There are 14 residues in the CDR3. The CDR3 DNA reads as TGTGCCAGCAGCTTGGTCGGCGGCTACAATGAGCAGTTCTTC. Residues: CASSLVGGYNEQFF.

For the CDR3, the DNA is TGTGCCAGCAGCTTAGATCGACAGCTTTATGGCTACACCTTC. Its translation: CASSLDRQLYGYTF. V and J are TRBV7-2 and TRBJ1-2, with D perhaps matching TRBD1 (5 bases). CDR1 and CDR2 (germline): SGHTA, FQGNSA. The CDR3 is 14 amino acids. Trimming removed 1 base from V and 5 bases from J, with 11 bases in between.

In its sample, this clone was seen a few times. The sample carries other DNA sequences with the same CDR3. The V call is TRBV20-1, the J call TRBJ2-7; D uncertain. Germline V gene sequence: CDR1 DFQATT, CDR2 SNEGSKA (reference sequence). CDR3 length: 9 amino acids. V lost 5 bases to trimming and J lost 4 bases, with 3 bases between them. CDR3 loop: CSAGYEQYF. The CDR3 nucleotides read TGCAGTGCTGGGTACGAGCAGTACTTC.

The chain uses TRBV5-6 and TRBJ2-3; no clear D gene. Trimming stripped 3 bases from V and 1 base from J, with 12 bases between. Germline CDR1 is SGHDT and CDR2 is YYEEEE. This CDR3 has 15 amino acids. This CDR3 is CASSSGFRRTDTQYF. The DNA for the CDR3 is TGTGCCAGCAGCTCGGGTTTTAGGCGCACAGATACGCAGTATTTT.

The chain has TRBV7-9 and TRBJ2-1, with a possible D match to TRBD2 (6 bases). Trimming shortened V by 8 bases and J by 6 bases, and 20 bases separated the two germline ends. Germline assignment: CDR1 SEHNR and CDR2 FQNEAQ (reference sequence). This CDR3 is 15 amino acids long. In DNA form, the CDR3 reads TGTGCCAGCTGCCCATACGCGGGAAGTTGCAATGAGCAGTTCTTC. It translates to CASCPYAGSCNEQFF.

The chain recombines TRBV4-1 with TRBJ2-3; the match to TRBD2 covers 8 bases. After removal of 4 bases from V and 6 bases from J, the junction contained 9 bases not matched to a gene. Per germline, CDR1 MGHRA and CDR2 YSYEKL. This CDR3 is built from 15 residues. The DNA for the CDR3 is TGCGCCAGCAGCCCGCGATGGCGGGGGGCGGATACGCAGTATTTT. The encoded protein is CASSPRWRGADTQYF.

The chain links TRBV5-1 to TRBJ2-5, with TRBD1 identical over 8 bases. The CDR3 sequence is 13 residues long. Germline values: CDR1 SGHRS, CDR2 YFSETQ. With V trimmed by 0 bases and J by 10 bases, 5 bases remained unmatched. The CDR3 sequence: CASSLDQGQGQYF. DNA for the CDR3: TGCGCCAGCAGCTTGGATCAAGGACAGGGCCAGTACTTC. Full variable domain (missing parts from reference TRBV5-1 and TRBJ2-5): KAGVTQTPRYLIKTRGQQVTLSCSPISGHRSVSWYQQTPGQGLQFLFEYFSETQRNKGNFPGRFSGRQFSNSRSEMNVSTLELGDSALYLCASSLDQGQGQYFGPGTRLLVL.

V gene TRBV4-2 combines with J gene TRBJ2-1; 11 bases are shared with TRBD1. Per the germline V gene, CDR1 is LGHNA and CDR2 is YNFKEQ. The junction had 5 bases not matched to a gene; V was cut back by 3 bases and J by 7 bases. The CDR3 totals 15 residues. CDR3 bases: TGTGCCAGCAGCCAGGGACAGGGGGACACGAATGAGCAGTTCTTC. Protein product: CASSQGQGDTNEQFF.

The genes are TRBV2 and TRBJ2-5, with D unresolved. The CDR3 is 12 residues long. V was clipped by 6 bases and J by 5 bases, with 10 bases between them. CDR1 is SNHLY, CDR2 FYNNEI, per germline. CDR3 nucleotide sequence: TGTGCCAGCAGCCGTGGGTCGGAGACCCAGTACTTC. Amino acid sequence: CASSRGSETQYF.

The chain carries TRBV18 and TRBJ2-5, with a tentative D call TRBD2 (6 bases). Germline CDR1 and CDR2: KGHSH and LQKENI. This CDR3 has 12 amino acids. With 5 bases removed from V and 5 bases from J, the gap between germline ends came to 9 bases. The CDR3 region is CASSDAGETQYF. The CDR3 region has the DNA TGTGCCAGCTCAGATGCGGGGGAGACCCAGTACTTC.

This clone was seen more than once but under ten times. The chain is built from TRBV30 and TRBJ1-2; D is perhaps TRBD1 (6 bases). This CDR3 is built from 12 residues. Germline V gives CDR1 GTSNPN, CDR2 SVGIG (reference sequence). V lost 4 bases and J 4 bases, leaving 10 bases between the germline ends. The CDR3 loop reads CAWTSTGYGYTF. The DNA for the CDR3 is TGTGCCTGGACCTCGACAGGCTATGGCTACACCTTC.

This clone was seen only a few times. V usage is TRBV7-8 and J usage is TRBJ2-1; unclear D gene. The germline V gene encodes CDR1 SGHVS and CDR2 FQNEAQ. The CDR3 runs 13 residues. Trimming removed 5 bases from V and 9 bases from J, with 14 bases in between. In DNA form, the CDR3 reads TGTGCCAGCAGCGCTTCTCCCACCTCTGAGCAGTTCTTC. This sequence encodes CASSASPTSEQFF.

This clone was detected only once. The rearrangement joins TRBV5-6 to TRBJ2-2; no clear D. Germline V gene lookup returns CDR1 SGHDT and CDR2 YYEEEE. Trimming removed 0 bases from V and 4 bases from J, with 16 bases in between. There are 17 residues in the CDR3. The CDR3, as DNA: TGTGCCAGCAGCTTGGAAGTTGGTGGGGTAACCACCGGGGAGCTGTTTTTT. This translates into CASSLEVGGVTTGELFF.

This rearrangement joins TRBV29-1 to TRBJ2-7; a possible D gene is TRBD1 (5 bases). CDR1 is SQVTM and CDR2 is ANQGSEA in the germline V gene. The length of the CDR3 is 14 residues. Trimming cost V 4 bases and J 5 bases, with 18 bases left between them. CDR3 bases: TGCAGCGTTGGAAACAGGCCTCGGTCGGACGAGCAGTACTTC. Protein: CSVGNRPRSDEQYF.

This clone appeared a single time. The gene calls are TRBV7-3 and TRBJ2-7; 7 bases line up with TRBD1. The CDR3 has 17 amino acids. J was trimmed by 6 bases and V by 5 bases; bases with no gene match: 19. Germline values: CDR1 SGHTA, CDR2 FQGTGA. CDR3 loop: CASSPEPLTGYIGEQYF. DNA of the CDR3: TGTGCCAGCAGCCCCGAACCGCTGACAGGGTATATAGGCGAGCAGTACTTC.

The chain is built from TRBV20-1 and TRBJ2-3, with D possibly matching TRBD1 (5 bases). The CDR3 consists of 11 residues. Germline V gene data show CDR1 as DFQATT and CDR2 as SNEGSKA (reference sequence). The CDR3 coding sequence is TGCAGCCGATTTGACAGCCGAAAGCAGTATTTT. As protein: CSRFDSRKQYF.

The V call is TRBV28, the J call TRBJ2-1; D is possibly TRBD2 (6 bases). Per germline, CDR1 MDHEN and CDR2 SYDVKM. CDR3 length: 16 amino acids. Between the trimmed V and J ends, which lost 7 bases and 10 bases, there was a span of 26 bases. As DNA, the CDR3 is TGTGCCAGCATTAAGGGAGGATCTACTAGCTCACGGGAGCAGTTCTTC. Encoded protein: CASIKGGSTSSREQFF. The whole variable domain, remainder taken from reference TRBV28 and TRBJ2-1, is DVKVTQSSRYLVKRTGEKVFLECVQDMDHENMFWYRQDPGLGLRLIYFSYDVKMKEKGDIPEGYSVSREKKERFSLILESASTNQTSMYLCASIKGGSTSSREQFFGPGTRLTVL.

The V gene is TRBV19, the J gene TRBJ1-2; D gene uncertain. Germline-derived CDR1 and CDR2 are LNHDA and SQIVND (reference sequence). V lost 6 bases, J lost 4 bases, and 9 bases lay in between. The CDR3 is 12 amino acids. The DNA for the CDR3 is TGTGCCAGTAGAGCCGGCGTCTATGGCTACACCTTC. It specifies CASRAGVYGYTF.

CDR3 DNA sequence: TGTGCCAGCAGTGAAACCCCAGGGGGGATCGGGACCCAGTACTTC. This codes for CASSETPGGIGTQYF. The chain couples TRBV6-1 to TRBJ2-5; perhaps TRBD1 as D (7 bases). Germline V gene data show CDR1 as MNHNS and CDR2 as SASEGT. V gave up 2 bases and J gave up 7 bases, with 17 bases separating them. The length of the CDR3 is 15 residues.

The gene calls are TRBV30 and TRBJ2-3; 10 positions match TRBD2. CDR1 is GTSNPN and CDR2 is SVGIG in the germline V gene (reference sequence). J gave up 0 bases and V 2 bases, and 8 bases lay outside the gene matches. The CDR3 is 17 residues long. This chain's CDR3 is CAWSRSRTSGSTDTQYF. The CDR3, as DNA: TGTGCCTGGAGTCGGAGTAGGACTAGCGGAAGCACAGATACGCAGTATTTT.

The J gene is TRBJ2-1, the V gene TRBV7-3; 10 nucleotides agree with TRBD1. The ends lost 5 bases at V and 4 bases at J; junction bases unmatched: 5. This CDR3 comprises 15 residues. Germline V lookup: CDR1 SGHTA, CDR2 FQGTGA. In DNA, the CDR3 is TGTGCCAGCAGCCCGGACAGGGGGTCGTACAATGAGCAGTTCTTC. The encoded protein is CASSPDRGSYNEQFF.

This clone was observed a few times. This rearrangement joins TRBV11-2 to TRBJ2-3; TRBD2 aligns across 7 bases. The CDR3 loop spans 16 amino acids. Germline V lookup: CDR1 SGHAT, CDR2 FQNNGV. V lost 5 bases and J lost 1; bases outside the gene matches: 9. CDR3 bases: TGTGCCAGCAGCCGCAATGGACTAGTCCGCACAGATACGCAGTATTTT. As protein: CASSRNGLVRTDTQYF.

This chain uses TRBV5-1 with TRBJ2-3; 9 bases match TRBD1. CDR1 and CDR2 from the germline V gene are SGHRS and YFSETQ. CDR3 length: 16 residues. The V segment lost 0 bases and the J segment 2 bases; nucleotides outside the gene matches: 4. The DNA of the CDR3 is TGCGCCAGCAGCTTGGACAGGGGGCGTATCACAGATACGCAGTATTTT. Translating it yields CASSLDRGRITDTQYF.

The chain uses TRBV6-6 and TRBJ2-5; D not resolved. The CDR3 is 12 residues long. In germline, CDR1 is MNHNY, CDR2 SVGAGI (reference sequence). V shed 0 bases and J shed 5 bases, with 4 bases lying between them. The DNA for the CDR3 is TGTGCCAGCAGTTACTCCAGCGAGACCCAGTACTTC. Protein sequence: CASSYSSETQYF.

This clone was seen only once. The chain has TRBV11-2 and TRBJ1-1; D is uncertain. This CDR3 is 13 amino acids long. CDR1 and CDR2 (germline): SGHAT, FQNNGV. The ends were cut back, 0 bases at V and 3 bases at J, with 5 bases in the middle. CDR3 amino acids: CASSLERYTEAFF. The CDR3 nucleotides are TGTGCCAGCAGCTTAGAAAGATACACTGAAGCTTTCTTT.

This clone has a handful of counts. The chain links TRBV19 to TRBJ2-1; 10 bases are shared with TRBD2. Germline V lookup: CDR1 LNHDA, CDR2 SQIVND (reference sequence). The trim removed 7 bases at V and 4 bases at J, leaving 7 bases unmatched. The CDR3 is made up of 15 amino acids. The CDR3 loop reads CASTPGTSEYNEQFF. The CDR3 DNA reads as TGTGCCAGTACTCCCGGGACTAGCGAATACAATGAGCAGTTCTTC.